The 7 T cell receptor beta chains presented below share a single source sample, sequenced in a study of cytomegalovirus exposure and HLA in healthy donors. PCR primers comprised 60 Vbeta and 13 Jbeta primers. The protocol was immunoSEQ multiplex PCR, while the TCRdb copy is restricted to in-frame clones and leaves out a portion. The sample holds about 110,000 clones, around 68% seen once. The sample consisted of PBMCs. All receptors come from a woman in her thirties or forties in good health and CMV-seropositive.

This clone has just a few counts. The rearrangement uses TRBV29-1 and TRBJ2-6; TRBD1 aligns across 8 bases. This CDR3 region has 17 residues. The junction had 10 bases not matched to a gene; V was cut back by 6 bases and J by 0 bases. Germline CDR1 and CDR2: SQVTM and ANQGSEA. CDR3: CSVGPGTGPSGANVLTF. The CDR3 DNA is TGCAGCGTAGGACCCGGGACAGGCCCCTCTGGGGCCAACGTCCTGACTTTC.

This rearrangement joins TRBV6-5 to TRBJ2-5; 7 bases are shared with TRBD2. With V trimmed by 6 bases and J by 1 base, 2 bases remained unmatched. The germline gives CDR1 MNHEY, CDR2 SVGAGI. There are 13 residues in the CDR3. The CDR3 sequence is CASSIAGQETQYF. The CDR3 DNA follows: TGTGCCAGCAGCATAGCGGGCCAAGAGACCCAGTACTTC.

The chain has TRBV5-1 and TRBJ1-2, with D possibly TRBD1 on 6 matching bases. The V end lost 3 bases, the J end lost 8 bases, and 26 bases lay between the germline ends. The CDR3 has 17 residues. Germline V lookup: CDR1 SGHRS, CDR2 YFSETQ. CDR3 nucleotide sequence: TGCGCCAGCAGCTCCCTGGGGGGGGCGGCGGCTTCTGGAGGCTACACCTTC. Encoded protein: CASSSLGGAAASGGYTF.

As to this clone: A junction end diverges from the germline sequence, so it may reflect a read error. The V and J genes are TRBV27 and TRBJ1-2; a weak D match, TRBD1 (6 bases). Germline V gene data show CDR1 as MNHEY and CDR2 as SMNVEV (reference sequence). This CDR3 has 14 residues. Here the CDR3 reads CASSLSRGYYGYTF. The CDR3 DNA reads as TGTGCCAGCAGTCTATCCAGGGGCTACTATGGCTACACCTTC.

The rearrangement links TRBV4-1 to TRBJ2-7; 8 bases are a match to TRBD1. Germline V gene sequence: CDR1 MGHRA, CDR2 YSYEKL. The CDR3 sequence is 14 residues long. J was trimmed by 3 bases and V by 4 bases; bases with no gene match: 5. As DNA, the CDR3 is TGCGCCAGCAGCCCTGGGACAGGCCGCTACGAGCAGTACTTC. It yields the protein CASSPGTGRYEQYF.

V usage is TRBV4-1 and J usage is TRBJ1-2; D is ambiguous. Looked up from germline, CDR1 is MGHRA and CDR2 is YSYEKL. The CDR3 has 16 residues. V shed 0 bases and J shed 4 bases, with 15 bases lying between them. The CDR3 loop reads CASSQDPGVSSYGYTF. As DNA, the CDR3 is TGCGCCAGCAGCCAAGATCCCGGGGTTTCATCCTATGGCTACACCTTC.

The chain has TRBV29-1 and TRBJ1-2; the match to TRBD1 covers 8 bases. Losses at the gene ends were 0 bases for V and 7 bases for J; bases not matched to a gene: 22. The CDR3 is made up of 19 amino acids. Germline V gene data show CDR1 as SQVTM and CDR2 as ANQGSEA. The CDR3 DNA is TGCAGCGTTGAAGATCTTTACTTTTTATCCGGACAGGGCACCGGTGGCTACACCTTC. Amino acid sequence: CSVEDLYFLSGQGTGGYTF.